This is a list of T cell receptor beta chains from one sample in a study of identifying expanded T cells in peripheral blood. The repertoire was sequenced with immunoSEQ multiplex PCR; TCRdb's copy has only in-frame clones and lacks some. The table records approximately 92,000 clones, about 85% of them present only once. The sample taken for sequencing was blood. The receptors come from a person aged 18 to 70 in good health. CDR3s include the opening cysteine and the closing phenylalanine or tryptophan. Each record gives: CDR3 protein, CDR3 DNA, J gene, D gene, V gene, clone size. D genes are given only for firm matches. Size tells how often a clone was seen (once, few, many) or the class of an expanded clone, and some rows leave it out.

CASSLQGSFQYF | TGTGCCAGCAGCTTGCAGGGTTCTTTTCAGTACTTC | TRBJ2-4 | . | TRBV7-2 | .
CASSLVLAGANNEQFF | TGCGCCAGCAGCTTGGTCCTAGCGGGGGCGAACAATGAGCAGTTCTTC | TRBJ2-1 | TRBD2 | TRBV5-1 | .
CASSPNAWDTQETQYF | TGTGCCAGCAGCCCAAACGCCTGGGACACCCAAGAGACCCAGTACTTC | TRBJ2-5 | . | TRBV7-7 | .
CASRGRGEAFF | TGTGCCAGCAGAGGCAGGGGTGAAGCTTTCTTT | TRBJ1-1 | . | TRBV11-3 | few
CASSQSERGVGTEAFF | TGTGCCAGCAGCCAATCGGAGCGGGGGGTGGGCACTGAAGCTTTCTTT | TRBJ1-1 | . | TRBV16 | .
CASSTDGYYEQYF | TGTGCCAGCAGCACGGACGGTTACTACGAGCAGTACTTC | TRBJ2-7 | . | TRBV7-9 | once
CASRQTRVGYTF | TGTGCCAGCAGACAAACGAGGGTTGGCTACACCTTC | TRBJ1-2 | . | TRBV6-5 | .
CASSGRIRTGGFYEQYF | TGTGCCAGCAGCGGGCGAATCCGGACAGGGGGCTTCTACGAGCAGTACTTC | TRBJ2-7 | TRBD1 | TRBV5-6 | .
CASSLGQVPGGREQYF | TGCGCCAGCAGCTTAGGGCAAGTCCCAGGGGGCAGAGAGCAGTACTTC | TRBJ2-7 | TRBD1 | TRBV5-1 | .
CASSPTGGMGTGELFF | TGTGCCAGCAGCCCTACAGGGGGGATGGGCACCGGGGAGCTGTTTTTT | TRBJ2-2 | TRBD1 | TRBV7-6 | .
CASSQGIRGPGYRHYGYTF | TGCGCCAGCAGCCAAGGGATACGGGGACCAGGATATAGGCACTATGGCTACACCTTC | TRBJ1-2 | . | TRBV4-1 | .
CAWSWVSTDEQFF | TGTGCCTGGAGTTGGGTCTCGACGGATGAGCAGTTCTTC | TRBJ2-1 | . | TRBV30 | .
CAWTRGGGHQPQHF | TGTGCCTGGACCCGCGGGGGGGGGCATCAGCCCCAGCATTTT | TRBJ1-5 | . | TRBV30 | .
CASSLEGSPGTEAFF | TGTGCCAGCAGCTTAGAGGGGAGCCCGGGCACTGAAGCTTTCTTT | TRBJ1-1 | . | TRBV7-6 | .
CASRGDSFNNSPLHF | TGTGCCAGCAGGGGGGACAGCTTTAATAATTCACCCCTCCACTTT | TRBJ1-6 | TRBD1 | TRBV2 | .
CASSFVPGELFF | TGTGCCAGCAGCTTTGTTCCCGGGGAGCTGTTTTTT | TRBJ2-2 | . | TRBV5-6 | .
CASSVTVNTEAFF | TGTGCCAGCAGTGTGACAGTGAACACTGAAGCTTTCTTT | TRBJ1-1 | . | TRBV5-8 | .
CASGLQWTEAFF | TGTGCTAGTGGTCTTCAATGGACTGAAGCTTTCTTT | TRBJ1-1 | . | TRBV12-5 | .
CASSQYRQGINSPLHF | TGTGCCAGCAGCCAGTACCGACAGGGTATCAATTCACCCCTCCACTTT | TRBJ1-6 | TRBD1 | TRBV14 | .
CASSEAAGDYGYTF | TGTGCCAGCAGTGAAGCGGCAGGGGACTATGGCTACACCTTC | TRBJ1-2 | . | TRBV6-1 | .
CASRPQGADEQFF | TGTGCCAGCAGACCACAGGGGGCCGATGAGCAGTTCTTC | TRBJ2-1 | TRBD1 | TRBV11-3 | .
CASVLRTFYGYTF | TGTGCCAGCGTGTTACGGACATTCTATGGCTACACCTTC | TRBJ1-2 | . | TRBV2 | .
CASQGSTGELFF | TGTGCCAGCCAGGGGAGCACCGGGGAGCTGTTTTTT | TRBJ2-2 | . | TRBV2 | .
CASSMTGGNGYTF | TGTGCCAGTAGTATGACAGGGGGTAATGGCTACACCTTC | TRBJ1-2 | TRBD1 | TRBV19 | few
CASSIGVIGTRAEKLFF | TGTGCCAGTAGTATAGGAGTTATCGGGACTAGGGCGGAAAAACTGTTTTTT | TRBJ1-4 | . | TRBV19 | once
CASSPRQGRVNTEAFF | TGTGCCAGCAGCCCCCGGCAGGGTAGGGTGAACACTGAAGCTTTCTTT | TRBJ1-1 | . | TRBV7-9 | .
CASSQSTGGTGELFF | TGCGCCAGCAGCCAATCGACAGGTGGCACCGGGGAGCTGTTTTTT | TRBJ2-2 | . | TRBV4-3 | .
CASSRQGEETQYF | TGCGCCAGCAGCCGGCAGGGGGAGGAGACCCAGTACTTC | TRBJ2-5 | TRBD1 | TRBV5-1 | .
CASSPGQGRTNEKLFF | TGCGCCAGCAGCCCCGGACAGGGGAGGACTAATGAAAAACTGTTTTTT | TRBJ1-4 | TRBD1 | TRBV5-1 | .
CSVQGSWTRQDGYTF | TGCAGCGTTCAAGGGTCGTGGACGCGGCAAGATGGCTACACCTTC | TRBJ1-2 | . | TRBV29-1 | .
CASSFSGLGANVLTF | TGTGCCAGCAGCTTTTCAGGGCTTGGGGCCAACGTCCTGACTTTC | TRBJ2-6 | . | TRBV6-5 | few
CASRPPTGFPGELFF | TGTGCAAGTCGCCCCCCGACCGGGTTTCCCGGGGAGCTGTTTTTT | TRBJ2-2 | . | TRBV12-2 | .
CASRRQQGGTGELFF | TGTGCCAGCAGGCGACAGCAAGGAGGCACCGGGGAGCTGTTTTTT | TRBJ2-2 | . | TRBV27 | .
CASSRVAGRGATDTQYF | TGTGCCAGCAGCCGCGTTGCGGGGCGGGGAGCCACAGATACGCAGTATTTT | TRBJ2-3 | . | TRBV7-2 | once
CASSTLTDRSRWVSGNTIYF | TGTGCCAGTAGTACCCTTACCGACAGGAGCCGCTGGGTCTCTGGAAACACCATATATTTT | TRBJ1-3 | . | TRBV19 | .
CASSEAGTGDYTF | TGTGCCAGCAGTGAAGCTGGGACAGGGGACTACACCTTC | TRBJ1-2 | TRBD1 | TRBV2 | .
CASSLHWAENYGYTF | TGTGCCAGCAGTCTCCATTGGGCGGAAAACTATGGCTACACCTTC | TRBJ1-2 | . | TRBV6-1 | few
CASSFVSYDEQYF | TGTGCCAGCAGTTTTGTTTCATACGACGAGCAGTACTTC | TRBJ2-7 | . | TRBV6-5 | .
CASSAHSGGAETQYF | TGTGCCAGCAGCGCCCATAGCGGGGGGGCGGAGACCCAGTACTTC | TRBJ2-5 | TRBD2 | TRBV11-2 | .
CATSYLTGANYGYTF | TGTGCCACCAGCTACCTTACAGGGGCTAACTATGGCTACACCTTC | TRBJ1-2 | TRBD1 | TRBV15 | .
CASSEDLRNTIYF | TGTGCCAGCAGCGAGGATCTGAGAAACACCATATATTTT | TRBJ1-3 | . | TRBV11-2 | .
CAWTPYQGHEKLFF | TGTGCCTGGACCCCCTATCAAGGACATGAAAAACTGTTTTTT | TRBJ1-4 | . | TRBV30 | .
CASSDAYRGRTEAFF | TGTGCCAGCAGTGACGCGTACAGGGGGCGAACTGAAGCTTTCTTT | TRBJ1-1 | TRBD1 | TRBV25-1 | .
CASSEGYSGNTIYF | TGTGCCAGCAGTGAAGGCTACTCTGGAAACACCATATATTTT | TRBJ1-3 | . | TRBV6-1 | .
CASLTGRGADSNTGELFF | TGCGCCAGTCTGACCGGGCGGGGGGCGGATTCGAACACCGGGGAGCTGTTTTTT | TRBJ2-2 | TRBD2 | TRBV10-1 | .
CATSGWGNRVNEQYF | TGTGCCACCAGCGGCTGGGGGAACAGGGTCAACGAGCAGTACTTC | TRBJ2-7 | . | TRBV15 | .
CSVSVTDGYTF | TGCAGCGTTTCCGTAACGGATGGCTACACCTTC | TRBJ1-2 | . | TRBV29-1 | .
CASSLNWRGDQETQYF | TGTGCCAGCAGCTTAAATTGGCGGGGAGACCAAGAGACCCAGTACTTC | TRBJ2-5 | . | TRBV7-2 | .
CASHSSGSSINTGELFF | TGTGCCAGTCACTCCTCCGGGAGCAGTATCAACACCGGGGAGCTGTTTTTT | TRBJ2-2 | . | TRBV19 | .
CASSPVSDYGYTF | TGTGCCAGCTCGCCGGTTTCGGACTATGGCTACACCTTC | TRBJ1-2 | . | TRBV5-6 | .
CASRGDIQYF | TGTGCCAGTAGAGGGGACATTCAGTACTTC | TRBJ2-4 | . | TRBV19 | .
CASSERVSSIQYF | TGTGCCAGCAGTGAAAGGGTTTCGTCCATTCAGTACTTC | TRBJ2-4 | . | TRBV6-1 | .
CASSFGLGEQYF | TGTGCCAGCAGCTTTGGTCTGGGCGAGCAGTACTTC | TRBJ2-7 | . | TRBV7-2 | .